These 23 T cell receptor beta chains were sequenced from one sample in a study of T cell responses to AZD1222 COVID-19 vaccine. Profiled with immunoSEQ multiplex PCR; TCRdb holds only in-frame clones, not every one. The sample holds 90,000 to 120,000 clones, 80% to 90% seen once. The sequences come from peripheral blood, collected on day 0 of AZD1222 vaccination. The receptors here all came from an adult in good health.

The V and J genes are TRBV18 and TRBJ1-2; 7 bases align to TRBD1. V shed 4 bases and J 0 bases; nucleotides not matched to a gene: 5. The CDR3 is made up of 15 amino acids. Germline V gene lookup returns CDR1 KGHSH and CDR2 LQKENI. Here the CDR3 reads CASSHRDSPNYGYTF. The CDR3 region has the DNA TGTGCCAGCTCACACCGGGACAGCCCTAACTATGGCTACACCTTC. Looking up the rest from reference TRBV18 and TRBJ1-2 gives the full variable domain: NAGVMQNPRHLVRRRGQEARLRCSPMKGHSHVYWYRQLPEEGLKFMVYLQKENIIDESGMPKERFSAEFPKEGPSILRIQQVVRGDSAAYFCASSHRDSPNYGYTFGSGTRLTVV.

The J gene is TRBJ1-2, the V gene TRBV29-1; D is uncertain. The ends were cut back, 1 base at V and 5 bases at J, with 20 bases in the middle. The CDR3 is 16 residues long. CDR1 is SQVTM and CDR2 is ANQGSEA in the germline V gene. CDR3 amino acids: CSVEGVSGTTRYGYTF. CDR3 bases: TGCAGCGTTGAAGGAGTAAGCGGTACAACGAGGTATGGCTACACCTTC. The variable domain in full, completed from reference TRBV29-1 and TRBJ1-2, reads SAVISQKPSRDICQRGTSLTIQCQVDSQVTMMFWYRQQPGQSLTLIATANQGSEATYESGFVIDKFPISRPNLTFSTLTVSNMSPEDSSIYLCSVEGVSGTTRYGYTFGSGTRLTVV.

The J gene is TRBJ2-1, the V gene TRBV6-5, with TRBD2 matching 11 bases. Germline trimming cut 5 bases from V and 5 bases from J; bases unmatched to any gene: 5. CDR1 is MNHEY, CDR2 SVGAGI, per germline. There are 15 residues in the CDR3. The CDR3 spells CASSIGTSGDNEQFF. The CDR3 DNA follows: TGTGCCAGCAGTATCGGGACTAGCGGAGACAATGAGCAGTTCTTC.

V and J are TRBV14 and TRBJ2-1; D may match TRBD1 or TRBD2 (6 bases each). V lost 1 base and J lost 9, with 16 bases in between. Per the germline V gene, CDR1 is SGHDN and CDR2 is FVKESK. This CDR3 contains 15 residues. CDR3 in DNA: TGTGCCAGCAGCCAAGGGAAGCTAGGGGGGAGTGAGCAGTTCTTC. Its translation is CASSQGKLGGSEQFF.

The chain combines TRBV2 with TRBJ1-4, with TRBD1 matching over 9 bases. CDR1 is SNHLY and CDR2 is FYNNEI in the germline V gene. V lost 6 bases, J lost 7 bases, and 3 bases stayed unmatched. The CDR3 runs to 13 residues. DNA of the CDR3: TGTGCCAGCAGGACAGGGGGTACTGAAAAACTGTTTTTT. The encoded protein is CASRTGGTEKLFF.

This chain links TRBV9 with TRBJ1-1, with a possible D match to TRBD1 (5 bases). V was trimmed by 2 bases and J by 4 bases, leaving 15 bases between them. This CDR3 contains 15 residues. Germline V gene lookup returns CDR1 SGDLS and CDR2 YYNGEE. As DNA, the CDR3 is TGTGCCAGCAGCGTTGGGGCACTTCAAGGCACTGAAGCTTTCTTT. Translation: CASSVGALQGTEAFF.

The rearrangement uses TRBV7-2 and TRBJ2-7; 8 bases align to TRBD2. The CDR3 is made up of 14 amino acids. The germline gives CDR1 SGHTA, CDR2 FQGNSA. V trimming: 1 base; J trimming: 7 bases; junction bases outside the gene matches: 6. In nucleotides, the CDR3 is TGTGCCAGCAGCTTAGTGGGAGCGGGGGAGGAGCAGTACTTC. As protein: CASSLVGAGEEQYF. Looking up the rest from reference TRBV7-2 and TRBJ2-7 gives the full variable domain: GAGVSQSPSNKVTEKGKDVELRCDPISGHTALYWYRQSLGQGLEFLIYFQGNSAPDKSGLPSDRFSAERTGGSVSTLTIQRTQQEDSAVYLCASSLVGAGEEQYFGPGTRLTVT.

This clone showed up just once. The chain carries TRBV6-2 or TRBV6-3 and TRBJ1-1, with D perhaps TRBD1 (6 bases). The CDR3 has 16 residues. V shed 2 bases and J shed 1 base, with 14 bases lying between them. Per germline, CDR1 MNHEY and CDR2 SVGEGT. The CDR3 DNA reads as TGTGCCAGCAGTTACGACTTGAGGGGGAAGAACACTGAAGCTTTCTTT. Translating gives CASSYDLRGKNTEAFF.

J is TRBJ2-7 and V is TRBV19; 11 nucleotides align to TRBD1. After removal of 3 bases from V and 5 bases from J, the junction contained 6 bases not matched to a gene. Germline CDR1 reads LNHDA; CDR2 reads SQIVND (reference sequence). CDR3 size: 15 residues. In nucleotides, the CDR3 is TGTGCCAGTAGTATGATAGGACAGGGGGCCAACGAGCAGTACTTC. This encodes CASSMIGQGANEQYF. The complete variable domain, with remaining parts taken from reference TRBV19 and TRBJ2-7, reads DGGITQSPKYLFRKEGQNVTLSCEQNLNHDAMYWYRQDPGQGLRLIYYSQIVNDFQKGDIAEGYSVSREKKESFPLTVTSAQKNPTAFYLCASSMIGQGANEQYFGPGTRLTVT.

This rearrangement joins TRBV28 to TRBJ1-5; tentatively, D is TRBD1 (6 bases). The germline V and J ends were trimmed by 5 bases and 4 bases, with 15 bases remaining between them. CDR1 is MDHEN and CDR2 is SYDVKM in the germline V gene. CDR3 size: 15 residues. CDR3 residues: CASSNTGSPNQPQHF. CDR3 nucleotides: TGTGCCAGCAGTAACACAGGGTCCCCTAATCAGCCCCAGCATTTT.

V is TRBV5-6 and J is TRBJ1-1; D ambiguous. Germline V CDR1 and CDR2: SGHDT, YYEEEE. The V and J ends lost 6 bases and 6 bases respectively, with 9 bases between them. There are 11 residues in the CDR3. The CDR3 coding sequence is TGTGCCAGCACCCTGGGAGCTGAAGCTTTCTTT. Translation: CASTLGAEAFF.

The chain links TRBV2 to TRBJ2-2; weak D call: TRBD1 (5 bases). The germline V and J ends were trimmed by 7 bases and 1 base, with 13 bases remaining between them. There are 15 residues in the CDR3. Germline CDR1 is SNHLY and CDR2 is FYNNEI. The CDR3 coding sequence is TGTGCCAGCAAAATCAGGGAAGGGAACACCGGGGAGCTGTTTTTT. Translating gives CASKIREGNTGELFF. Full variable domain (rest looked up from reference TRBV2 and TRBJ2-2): EPEVTQTPSHQVTQMGQEVILRCVPISNHLYFYWYRQILGQKVEFLVSFYNNEISEKSEIFDDQFSVERPDGSNFTLKIRSTKLEDSAMYFCASKIREGNTGELFFGEGSRLTVL.

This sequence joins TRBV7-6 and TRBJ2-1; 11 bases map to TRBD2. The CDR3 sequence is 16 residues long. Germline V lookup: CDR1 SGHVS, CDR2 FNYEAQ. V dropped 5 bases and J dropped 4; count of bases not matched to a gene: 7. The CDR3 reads CASSVLAGGKYNEQFF. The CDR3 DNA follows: TGTGCCAGCAGCGTGTTAGCGGGAGGGAAATACAATGAGCAGTTCTTC.

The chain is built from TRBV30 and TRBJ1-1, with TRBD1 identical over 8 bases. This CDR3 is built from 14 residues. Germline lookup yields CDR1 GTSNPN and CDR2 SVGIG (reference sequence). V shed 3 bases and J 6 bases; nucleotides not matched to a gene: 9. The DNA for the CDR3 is TGTGCCTGGAGACAGGGGGAGTTGTTGGCTGAAGCTTTCTTT. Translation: CAWRQGELLAEAFF.

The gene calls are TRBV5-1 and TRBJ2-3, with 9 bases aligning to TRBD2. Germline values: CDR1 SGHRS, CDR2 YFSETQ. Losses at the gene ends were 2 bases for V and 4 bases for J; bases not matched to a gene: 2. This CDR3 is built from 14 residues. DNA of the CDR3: TGCGCCAGCAGCTTCGGCGGGGGGGCAGATACGCAGTATTTT. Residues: CASSFGGGADTQYF.

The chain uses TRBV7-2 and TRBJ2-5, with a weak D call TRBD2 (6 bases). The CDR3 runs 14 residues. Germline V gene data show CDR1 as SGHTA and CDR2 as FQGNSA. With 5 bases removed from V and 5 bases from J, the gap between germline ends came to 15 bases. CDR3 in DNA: TGTGCCAGCAGCGCCCAGACTAGATCGGAGACCCAGTACTTC. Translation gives CASSAQTRSETQYF.

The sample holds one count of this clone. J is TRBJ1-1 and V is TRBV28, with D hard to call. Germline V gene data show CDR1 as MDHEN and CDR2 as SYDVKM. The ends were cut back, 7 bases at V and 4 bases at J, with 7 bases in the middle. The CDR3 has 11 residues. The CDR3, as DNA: TGTGCCAGCAAGGCGCGCACTGAAGCTTTCTTT. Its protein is CASKARTEAFF.

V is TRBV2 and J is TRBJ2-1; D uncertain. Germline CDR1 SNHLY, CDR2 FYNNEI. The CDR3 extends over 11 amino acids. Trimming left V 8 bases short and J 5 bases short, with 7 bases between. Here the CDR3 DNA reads TGTGCCAGCGGCCTCCACAATGAGCAGTTCTTC. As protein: CASGLHNEQFF.

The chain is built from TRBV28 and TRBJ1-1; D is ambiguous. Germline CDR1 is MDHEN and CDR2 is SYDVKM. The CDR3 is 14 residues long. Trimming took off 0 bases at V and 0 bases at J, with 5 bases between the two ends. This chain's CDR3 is CASSLWQLNTEAFF. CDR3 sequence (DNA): TGTGCCAGCAGTTTATGGCAGCTGAACACTGAAGCTTTCTTT.

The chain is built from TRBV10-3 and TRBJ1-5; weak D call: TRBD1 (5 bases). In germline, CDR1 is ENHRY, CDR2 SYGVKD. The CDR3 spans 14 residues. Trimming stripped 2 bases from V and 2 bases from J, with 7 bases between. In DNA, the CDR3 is TGTGCCATCAGTGAGGAACAGGGCAATCAGCCCCAGCATTTT. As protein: CAISEEQGNQPQHF.

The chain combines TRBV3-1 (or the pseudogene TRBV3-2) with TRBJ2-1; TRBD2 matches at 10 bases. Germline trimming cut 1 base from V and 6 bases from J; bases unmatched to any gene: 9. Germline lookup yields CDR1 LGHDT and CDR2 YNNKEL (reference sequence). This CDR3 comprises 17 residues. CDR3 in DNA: TGTGCCAGCAGCCAAGGTACGAGTCTAGCGGGAGTCAATGAGCAGTTCTTC. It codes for CASSQGTSLAGVNEQFF.

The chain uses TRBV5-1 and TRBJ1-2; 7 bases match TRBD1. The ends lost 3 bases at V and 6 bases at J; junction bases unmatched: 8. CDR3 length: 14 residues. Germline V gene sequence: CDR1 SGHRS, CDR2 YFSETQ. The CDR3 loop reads CASSSGTVLNGYTF. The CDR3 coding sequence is TGCGCCAGCAGCTCGGGGACAGTTCTGAATGGCTACACCTTC.

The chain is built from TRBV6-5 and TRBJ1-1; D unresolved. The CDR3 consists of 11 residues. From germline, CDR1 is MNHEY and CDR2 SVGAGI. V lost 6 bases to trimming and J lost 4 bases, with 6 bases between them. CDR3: CASSRGTEAFF. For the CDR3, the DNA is TGTGCCAGCAGCCGGGGCACTGAAGCTTTCTTT.